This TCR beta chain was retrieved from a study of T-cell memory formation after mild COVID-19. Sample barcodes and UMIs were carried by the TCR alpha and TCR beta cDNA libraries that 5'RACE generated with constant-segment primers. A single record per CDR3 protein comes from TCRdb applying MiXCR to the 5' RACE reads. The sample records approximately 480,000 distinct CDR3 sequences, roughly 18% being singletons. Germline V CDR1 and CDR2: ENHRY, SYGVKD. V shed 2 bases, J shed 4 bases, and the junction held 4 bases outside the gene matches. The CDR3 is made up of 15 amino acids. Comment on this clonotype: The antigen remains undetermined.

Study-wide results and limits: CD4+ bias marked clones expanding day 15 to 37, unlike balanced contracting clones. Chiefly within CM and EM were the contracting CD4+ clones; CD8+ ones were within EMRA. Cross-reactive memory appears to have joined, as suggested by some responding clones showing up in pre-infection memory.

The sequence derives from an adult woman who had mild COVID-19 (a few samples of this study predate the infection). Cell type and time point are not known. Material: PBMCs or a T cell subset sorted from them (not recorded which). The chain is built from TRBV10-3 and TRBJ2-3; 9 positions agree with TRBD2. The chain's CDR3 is CAISEVAGAPDTQYF. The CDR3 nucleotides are TGTGCCATCAGTGAGGTAGCGGGAGCCCCAGATACGCAGTATTTT.